This TCR beta chain came from a study of T-cell memory formation after mild COVID-19 (dated by TCRdb to 2020 to 2022). At the level of the whole study: TCR sequence clusters from the two donors were largely donor specific. In a couple of donors, T-cell clones that expanded and contracted after mild COVID-19 were tracked by sequencing TCRalpha and TCRbeta repertoires over time. The cohort comprised two young, previously healthy adult volunteers, one female and one male. Overall results and qualifications from the work: Only a couple of mild cases were covered in the study, and larger cohorts including severe cases with pre-infection samples were considered necessary. Contracting CD4+ clones were located mainly in the CM and EM memory subsets, whereas CD8+ clones were found to be enriched in EMRA. Some responding clones were found in pre-infection memory, which suggests that pre-existing cross-reactive memory T cells took part in the SARS-CoV-2 response. Whether the second-wave clones peaking on day 37 were SARS-CoV-2 specific was not confirmed. Balanced CD4/CD8 phenotypes were observed for clones contracting from day 15 to 85, whereas a bias towards CD4+ was observed for a second wave of clones expanding from day 15 to 37.

The V end loses 3 bases and the J end loses 8 bases, and a stretch of 20 bases separates them. Based on the germline V gene, the CDR1 and CDR2 sequences are ENHRY and SYGVKD. The CDR3 starts with the cysteine, ends with the phenylalanine, and has 16 residues. Left in the record is the CDR3 DNA by itself, 48 bases read in frame from the first base. The sample was run on an Illumina NovaSeq 6000. TCRalpha and TCRbeta cDNA libraries were built by 5'RACE with constant-segment primers, adding sample barcodes and unique molecular identifiers. Trizol reagent was used to extract RNA from every sample. Amplification of the libraries took two PCR steps, and the second step added a second sample barcode plus Illumina TruSeq adapters. Libraries were sequenced on an Illumina NovaSeq with 2 x 150 bp paired-end reads. Turning to the authors' computational methods: Reads were demultiplexed and collapsed into UMI-guided consensus sequences with migec v1.2.7. Using mixcr v2.1.11, UMI consensuses were aligned to TRA and TRB V and J templates and then assembled into clonotypes. A clonotype was counted as expanded or contracted only when both edgeR and NoisET called the clonotype significant, with the noise models trained on biological replicates. For edgeR calls, a false discovery rate-adjusted p below 0.01 and a log2 fold-change threshold of 1 were applied. As an exploratory analysis of dynamics, PCA with hierarchical clustering was applied to max-normalized trajectories of the 1000 most abundant clonotypes. Separately sequenced CD4+ and CD8+ repertoires were used to assign a CD4 or CD8 phenotype to each responding clone. The raw public reads went through TCRdb reprocessing: fastp at Q25, MiXCR clone calling, in-frame beta chains kept. Every entry covers one CDR3 protein and lists the most common genes and DNA from its rows. TCRdb's processing, not the study's, gives the V and J calls here. The sample table lists 120,000 or so distinct CDR3 sequences, roughly 15% of them with a count of one. The ten largest clonotypes hold around 13% of the sample.

Ficoll-Paque density gradient centrifugation was used to isolate PBMCs. As to this clonotype: No antigen is known for it. Per-base qualities were not stored, and no clone one base away is much larger.

The rearranged chain carries TRBV10-3 and TRBJ2-1, and possibly TRBD2, on 6 matching bases. This clonotype originated in an adult woman who had mild COVID-19 (a few samples of this study predate the infection). The sample titles of this study are shuffled in the database, so cell type and time point are left out; the donor was told from shared clones. The sample consisted of PBMCs or a T cell subset sorted from them (not recorded which). The encoded CDR3 is CAISDRGGPGGDEQFF. In nucleotide form, the sequence is TGTGCCATCAGTGATCGGGGCGGGCCCGGGGGTGATGAGCAGTTCTTC.